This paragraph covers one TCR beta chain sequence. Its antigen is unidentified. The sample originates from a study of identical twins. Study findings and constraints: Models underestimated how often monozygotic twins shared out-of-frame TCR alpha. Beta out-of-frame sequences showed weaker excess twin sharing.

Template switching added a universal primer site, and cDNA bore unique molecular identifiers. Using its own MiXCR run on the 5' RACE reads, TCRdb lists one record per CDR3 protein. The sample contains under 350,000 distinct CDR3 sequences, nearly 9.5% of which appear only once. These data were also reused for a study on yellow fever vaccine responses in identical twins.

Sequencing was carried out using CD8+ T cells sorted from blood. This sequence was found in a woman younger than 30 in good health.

Written as DNA, the CDR3 is TGTGCCAGCAGTTTATGGTCTAGCGGGAGTGTAGATACGCAGTATTTT. Translation: CASSLWSSGSVDTQYF. The V gene is TRBV27, the J gene TRBJ2-3; 10 nucleotides align to TRBD2. Germline CDR1 is MNHEY and CDR2 is SMNVEV (reference sequence). V lost 1 base, J lost 5 bases, and 6 bases stayed unmatched. CDR3 length equals 16 residues.